The 29 T cell receptor beta chains listed next were all sequenced from one sample in a study of blood T cell repertoires in COVID-19. Clones were sequenced by immunoSEQ multiplex PCR, and TCRdb holds only the in-frame ones, with some missing. Of some 190,000 clones in the sample, about 91% were seen once. The sequencing sample was made of PBMCs or T cells enriched from blood (not recorded which). The receptors derive from a woman in her thirties or forties with acute COVID-19.

This clone showed up just a few times. This sequence joins TRBV7-9 and TRBJ2-1, with 8 bases identical to TRBD2. V was pared by 4 bases and J by 4 bases, with 12 bases of the junction left unmatched. The CDR3 runs 17 residues. The germline CDR1 and CDR2 sequences are SEHNR and FQNEAQ (reference sequence). CDR3 bases: TGTGCCAGCAGCTCAGACAACACGGGAGGGCCTTACAATGAGCAGTTCTTC. Protein sequence: CASSSDNTGGPYNEQFF.

The V call is TRBV9, the J call TRBJ2-5, with TRBD2 matching 9 bases. Germline CDR1 SGDLS, CDR2 YYNGEE. This CDR3 contains 14 residues. J gave up 5 bases and V 3 bases, and 5 bases lay outside the gene matches. CDR3 sequence reads: CASSGGAGGETQYF. The CDR3 DNA is TGTGCCAGCAGCGGCGGGGCGGGAGGGGAGACCCAGTACTTC.

The table lists this clone with a count of one. The chain recombines TRBV27 with TRBJ2-7, with TRBD1 identical over 9 bases. After removal of 0 bases from V and 3 bases from J, the junction contained 6 bases not matched to a gene. The germline gives CDR1 MNHEY, CDR2 SMNVEV (reference sequence). CDR3 length: 16 amino acids. Here the CDR3 DNA reads TGTGCCAGCAGTTTATCCTGGGACAGGGTCGGCTACGAGCAGTACTTC. Encoded protein: CASSLSWDRVGYEQYF.

The chain employs TRBV5-1 and TRBJ1-4, with D unclear. V gave up 4 bases and J gave up 4 bases, with 11 bases separating them. This CDR3 region has 14 residues. Germline V CDR1 and CDR2: SGHRS, YFSETQ. The CDR3 spells CASSAERINEKLFF. The DNA of the CDR3 is TGCGCCAGCAGCGCGGAACGGATTAATGAAAAACTGTTTTTT.

The chain employs TRBV4-1 and TRBJ2-1, with TRBD2 identical over 10 bases. There are 13 residues in the CDR3. CDR1 and CDR2 (germline): MGHRA, YSYEKL. V lost 2 bases to trimming and J lost 10 bases; unmatched junction nucleotides: 2. The CDR3 loop reads CASSQTGLAEQFF. CDR3 DNA: TGCGCCAGCAGCCAAACGGGACTAGCGGAGCAGTTCTTC.

The chain recombines TRBV2 with TRBJ1-1, with 7 bases that match TRBD1. The ends lost 7 bases at V and 7 bases at J; junction bases unmatched: 3. Germline lookup yields CDR1 SNHLY and CDR2 FYNNEI. The CDR3 is made up of 11 amino acids. This CDR3 is CASNNRGEAFF. The CDR3 DNA reads TGTGCCAGCAATAACAGGGGTGAAGCTTTCTTT.

For the CDR3, the DNA is TGTGCCAGCACCCTAGCGGGGGGCCTGTCCTACGAGCAGTACTTC. Protein sequence: CASTLAGGLSYEQYF. This chain connects TRBV2 to TRBJ2-7; 11 bases are shared with TRBD2. Germline assignment: CDR1 SNHLY and CDR2 FYNNEI. This CDR3 is 15 amino acids long. The V gene end was trimmed by 7 bases and the J gene end by 1 base; junction bases not matched to a gene: 6.

The V and J genes are TRBV7-8 and TRBJ2-7; possibly TRBD1 for D (7 bases). The V gene lost 3 bases and the J gene lost 5 bases, with 17 bases spanning the gap. Germline V gene sequence: CDR1 SGHVS, CDR2 FQNEAQ. This CDR3 comprises 15 residues. Here the CDR3 reads CASSFGASGGNEQYF. The CDR3 DNA follows: TGTGCCAGCAGCTTTGGAGCGTCAGGGGGGAACGAGCAGTACTTC. The whole variable domain, filled in from reference TRBV7-8 and TRBJ2-7, reads GAGVSQSPRYKVAKRGQDVALRCDPISGHVSLFWYQQALGQGPEFLTYFQNEAQLDKSGLPSDRFFAERPEGSVSTLKIQRTQQEDSAVYLCASSFGASGGNEQYFGPGTRLTVT.

The chain has TRBV7-2 and TRBJ1-1, with D maybe TRBD1 (5 bases). Trimming took 5 bases from V and 4 from J, leaving 11 bases between them. The germline V gene has CDR1 SGHTA and CDR2 FQGNSA. The CDR3 spans 13 residues. The CDR3 bases are TGTGCCAGCAGCGAAGGGGCGTTCACTGAAGCTTTCTTT. It encodes CASSEGAFTEAFF.

The chain links TRBV19 to TRBJ2-7; 11 bases line up with TRBD1. The CDR3 spans 16 residues. CDR1 LNHDA and CDR2 SQIVND come from the germline V gene (reference sequence). After removal of 4 bases from V and 2 bases from J, the junction contained 7 bases not matched to a gene. The DNA for the CDR3 is TGTGCCAGTAGTAAAGGGACAGGGGGAGCTACCTACGAGCAGTACTTC. Translating it yields CASSKGTGGATYEQYF.

The genes are TRBV19 and TRBJ1-4; 7 bases align to TRBD1. CDR3 size: 15 residues. Germline V gives CDR1 LNHDA, CDR2 SQIVND (reference sequence). The trim removed 3 bases at V and 4 bases at J, leaving 5 bases unmatched. CDR3 amino acids: CASSIRGQFNEKLFF. DNA for the CDR3: TGTGCCAGTAGTATCCGGGGACAGTTTAATGAAAAACTGTTTTTT.

V usage is TRBV25-1 and J usage is TRBJ1-4, with a tentative D call TRBD1 (5 bases). Between the trimmed V and J ends, which lost 5 bases and 8 bases, there was a span of 12 bases. The germline V gene encodes CDR1 MGHDK and CDR2 SYGVNS. There are 13 residues in the CDR3. CDR3 nucleotides: TGTGCCAGCAGTCCATGGGGCCGGGAAAAACTGTTTTTT. Amino acids: CASSPWGREKLFF. Drawing the rest from reference TRBV25-1 and TRBJ1-4, the complete variable domain is EADIYQTPRYLVIGTGKKITLECSQTMGHDKMYWYQQDPGMELHLIHYSYGVNSTEKGDLSSESTVSRIRTEHFPLTLESARPSHTSQYLCASSPWGREKLFFGSGTQLSVL.

V and J are TRBV3-1 (or the pseudogene TRBV3-2) and TRBJ2-7; the match to TRBD2 covers 10 bases. Germline CDR1 reads LGHDT; CDR2 reads YNNKEL (reference sequence). Trimming removed 0 bases from V and 4 bases from J; junction bases left unmatched: 9. The CDR3 totals 17 residues. The CDR3 sequence is CASSQDPALAGVYEQYF. In nucleotides, the CDR3 is TGTGCCAGCAGCCAAGATCCCGCTCTAGCGGGGGTTTACGAGCAGTACTTC.

V and J are TRBV5-5 and TRBJ1-2; D unresolved. V lost 2 bases and J lost 4, with 9 bases in between. This CDR3 contains 13 residues. Looked up from germline, CDR1 is SGHKS and CDR2 is YYEKEE (reference sequence). DNA of the CDR3: TGTGCCAGCAGCTTCGACGGGATCTATGGCTACACCTTC. It specifies CASSFDGIYGYTF.

This chain connects TRBV18 to TRBJ2-1; 7 nucleotides agree with TRBD1. The CDR3 totals 12 residues. The V gene's germline CDR1 is KGHSH and CDR2 LQKENI. V gave up 8 bases and J gave up 5 bases; unmatched junction bases: 3. CDR3 sequence reads: CASSGQDNEQFF. CDR3 nucleotide sequence: TGTGCCAGCAGCGGACAGGACAATGAGCAGTTCTTC.

In DNA form, the CDR3 reads TGTGCCACCAGTGGGCGGGGACTAGGGGTAAGCACAGATACGCAGTATTTT. Translated: CATSGRGLGVSTDTQYF. The chain combines TRBV24-1 with TRBJ2-3; 8 bases align to TRBD2. From germline, CDR1 is KGHDR and CDR2 SFDVKD. J lost 0 bases, V lost 5 bases, and 9 bases had no gene match. This CDR3 has 17 residues.

The rearrangement links TRBV28 to TRBJ2-7; D might be TRBD2 (6 bases). Germline assignment: CDR1 MDHEN and CDR2 SYDVKM. This CDR3 is 13 amino acids long. V dropped 4 bases and J dropped 3 bases, with 10 bases sitting between them. For the CDR3, the DNA is TGTGCCAGCAGTTGGACGGACTACTACGAGCAGTACTTC. Protein: CASSWTDYYEQYF. The entire variable domain, with the rest obtained from reference TRBV28 and TRBJ2-7, is as follows: DVKVTQSSRYLVKRTGEKVFLECVQDMDHENMFWYRQDPGLGLRLIYFSYDVKMKEKGDIPEGYSVSREKKERFSLILESASTNQTSMYLCASSWTDYYEQYFGPGTRLTVT.

The gene calls are TRBV9 and TRBJ2-1; 12 nucleotides agree with TRBD2. The CDR3 loop spans 16 amino acids. V shed 2 bases, J shed 7 bases, and the junction held 7 bases outside the gene matches. Germline CDR1 is SGDLS and CDR2 is YYNGEE. Here the CDR3 DNA reads TGTGCCAGCAGCGTTTCGACTAGCGGGAGATTAAATGAGCAGTTCTTC. Translation: CASSVSTSGRLNEQFF.

This chain links TRBV3-1 (or the pseudogene TRBV3-2) with TRBJ1-3; 9 positions agree with TRBD1. CDR1 and CDR2 (germline): LGHDT, YNNKEL (reference sequence). V trimming: 2 bases; J trimming: 1 base; junction bases outside the gene matches: 6. This CDR3 has 17 residues. CDR3 nucleotide sequence: TGTGCCAGCAGCCAACTTGACAGGGGGACGTCTGGAAACACCATATATTTT. Encoded protein: CASSQLDRGTSGNTIYF.

A single count supports this clone. The chain combines TRBV3-1 (or the pseudogene TRBV3-2) with TRBJ2-1; D is ambiguous. The germline gives CDR1 LGHDT, CDR2 YNNKEL (reference sequence). The CDR3 is 15 residues long. Trimming removed 4 bases from V and 3 bases from J, with 13 bases in between. The CDR3 bases are TGTGCCAGCAGCCCCGTTATTAGTGTCTACAATGAGCAGTTCTTC. This codes for CASSPVISVYNEQFF.

This clone was seen once. The chain carries TRBV18 and TRBJ2-5; 12 nucleotides agree with TRBD2. J lost 4 bases, V lost 4 bases, and 4 bases had no gene match. Germline V CDR1 and CDR2: KGHSH, LQKENI. The CDR3 runs 15 residues. CDR3 sequence: CASSLTLAGGETQYF. CDR3 nucleotide sequence: TGTGCCAGCTCACTTACACTAGCGGGAGGAGAGACCCAGTACTTC.

In its sample, this clone was seen a few times. This sequence joins TRBV10-3 and TRBJ1-2; unclear D gene. Trimming cost V 0 bases and J 8 bases, with 16 bases left between them. Germline CDR1 is ENHRY and CDR2 is SYGVKD. This CDR3 region has 15 residues. The CDR3 DNA sequence: TGTGCCATCAGTGAGTCCAACGGTGTGGCTAGCGGCTACACCTTC. Encoded protein: CAISESNGVASGYTF.

The CDR3 sequence is CSASGGAGTEAFF. Here the CDR3 DNA reads TGCAGTGCTAGTGGGGGTGCGGGCACTGAAGCTTTCTTT. This chain links TRBV20-1 with TRBJ1-1; D perhaps matches TRBD1 (5 bases). Germline CDR1 DFQATT, CDR2 SNEGSKA (reference sequence). The CDR3 has 13 residues. V lost 3 bases to trimming and J lost 4 bases, with 12 bases between them.

CDR3: CASSPLPGSPYEQYF. The CDR3, as DNA: TGTGCCAGCAGCCCTTTACCAGGGTCCCCCTACGAGCAGTACTTC. This chain uses TRBV3-1 (or the pseudogene TRBV3-2) with TRBJ2-7, with TRBD1 as a possible D gene (5 bases). CDR3 size: 15 residues. Trimming took off 4 bases at V and 2 bases at J, with 15 bases between the two ends. CDR1 is LGHDT and CDR2 is YNNKEL in the germline V gene (reference sequence).

The chain carries TRBV9 and TRBJ1-6; no reliable D call. Per germline, CDR1 SGDLS and CDR2 YYNGEE. The length of the CDR3 is 15 residues. Trimming shortened V by 0 bases and J by 7 bases, and 11 bases separated the two germline ends. The CDR3 loop reads CASSVEREENSPLHF. The CDR3 DNA follows: TGTGCCAGCAGCGTAGAGAGGGAAGAAAATTCACCCCTCCACTTT.

The gene calls are TRBV7-8 and TRBJ2-7; D possibly corresponds to TRBD2 (5 bases). Germline V gene lookup returns CDR1 SGHVS and CDR2 FQNEAQ. V dropped 2 bases and J dropped 6 bases, with 14 bases sitting between them. The CDR3 has 14 amino acids. The CDR3 DNA sequence: TGTGCCAGCAGCTTAAGGACTGACCTCCCCGAGCAGTACTTC. Encoded protein: CASSLRTDLPEQYF. The full variable domain, its missing parts supplied by reference TRBV7-8 and TRBJ2-7, is GAGVSQSPRYKVAKRGQDVALRCDPISGHVSLFWYQQALGQGPEFLTYFQNEAQLDKSGLPSDRFFAERPEGSVSTLKIQRTQQEDSAVYLCASSLRTDLPEQYFGPGTRLTVT.

This chain links TRBV27 with TRBJ2-7, with D tentatively TRBD2 (6 bases). The CDR3 runs 14 residues. Trimming shortened V by 3 bases and J by 2 bases, and 11 bases separated the two germline ends. Germline V gene lookup returns CDR1 MNHEY and CDR2 SMNVEV (reference sequence). The CDR3 is CASSFAGNAYEQYF. The CDR3 nucleotides are TGTGCCAGCAGTTTTGCGGGAAATGCCTACGAGCAGTACTTC.

The rearrangement joins TRBV15 to TRBJ2-1; 7 nucleotides agree with TRBD1. Looked up from germline, CDR1 is LNHNV and CDR2 is YYDKDF (reference sequence). CDR3 size: 15 residues. The V segment lost 5 bases and the J segment 2 bases; nucleotides outside the gene matches: 6. The CDR3 DNA is TGTGCCACCAGCGGGGGACAGTTGACCTACAATGAGCAGTTCTTC. Translating gives CATSGGQLTYNEQFF.

The chain joins TRBV12-3 or TRBV12-4 to TRBJ2-7; a possible D gene is TRBD1 (5 bases). The CDR3 covers 13 residues. The ends were cut back, 3 bases at V and 0 bases at J, with 6 bases in the middle. The CDR3 DNA follows: TGTGCCAGCAGTTTGACAGACTCCTACGAGCAGTACTTC. Protein sequence: CASSLTDSYEQYF.